Described below is a single T cell receptor (beta chain) sequence and its context. This sample stems from a study of blood T cell repertoires in COVID-19. Germline V gene sequence: CDR1 MGHDK, CDR2 SYGVNS. Trimming took 9 bases from V and 4 from J, leaving 15 bases between them. The CDR3 runs 14 residues. Produced via immunoSEQ multiplex PCR; TCRdb's table is partial and in-frame only. The table records 160,000 or so clones, approximately 95% of them present only once. The clonotype originates from a woman aged 55-75 years with COVID-19, enrolled during active disease. The sample was peripheral blood. The chain couples TRBV25-1 to TRBJ1-4, with D possibly matching TRBD1 (5 bases). CDR3 sequence reads: CASTGGVLNEKLFF. The CDR3 DNA reads as TGTGCCAGTACTGGGGGGGTACTTAATGAAAAACTGTTTTTT.